Sequencing of this T cell receptor beta chain was carried out in a study of cytomegalovirus exposure and HLA in healthy donors. Study results and caveats: TCR sequences were mostly rare, though some public TCRs occurred in many donors. The tendency of first-cohort TCR clusters to co-occur in the approximately 120 validation repertoires was identified by a subsequent analysis.

The method was immunoSEQ multiplex PCR; TCRdb's version includes in-frame clones alone and lacks a portion of them. Here the sample spans hundreds of thousands of clones, approximately 84% being singletons. V trimming: 4 bases; J trimming: 6 bases; junction bases outside the gene matches: 1. The CDR3 extends over 14 amino acids. The germline CDR1 and CDR2 sequences are MNHEY and SMNVEV (reference sequence). This clone appeared once. The antigen is not known. The clonotype originates from a man between 18 and 35 years old in good health and CMV-seropositive. The sequencing input was PBMCs. This sequence joins TRBV27 and TRBJ1-4, with 11 positions matching TRBD1. DNA for the CDR3: TGTGCCAGCAGTTGGACAGGGGGCGATGAAAAACTGTTTTTT. Protein sequence: CASSWTGGDEKLFF.